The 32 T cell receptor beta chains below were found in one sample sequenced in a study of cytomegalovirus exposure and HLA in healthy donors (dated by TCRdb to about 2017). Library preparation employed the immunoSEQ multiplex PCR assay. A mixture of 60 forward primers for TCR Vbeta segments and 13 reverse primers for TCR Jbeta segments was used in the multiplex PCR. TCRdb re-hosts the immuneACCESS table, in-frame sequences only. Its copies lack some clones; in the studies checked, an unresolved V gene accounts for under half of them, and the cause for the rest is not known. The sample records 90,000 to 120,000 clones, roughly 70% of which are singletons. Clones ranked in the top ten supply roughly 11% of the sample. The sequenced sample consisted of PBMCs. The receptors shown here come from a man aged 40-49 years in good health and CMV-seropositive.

This chain's CDR3 is CAISVQGENEQFF. The CDR3 nucleotides are TGTGCCATCAGTGTACAGGGGGAGAATGAGCAGTTCTTC. V and J are TRBV10-3 and TRBJ2-1; TRBD1 matches at 8 bases. Trimming took 4 bases from V and 7 from J; bases not matched to a gene: 3. Germline loops: CDR1 ENHRY, CDR2 SYGVKD. The CDR3 consists of 13 residues.

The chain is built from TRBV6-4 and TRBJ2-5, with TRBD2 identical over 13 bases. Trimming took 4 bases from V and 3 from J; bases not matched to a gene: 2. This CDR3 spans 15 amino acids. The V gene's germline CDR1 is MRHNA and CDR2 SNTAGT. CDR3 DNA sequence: TGTGCCAGCAGTGCGGGACTAGCGGGGAAAGAGACCCAGTACTTC. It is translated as CASSAGLAGKETQYF.

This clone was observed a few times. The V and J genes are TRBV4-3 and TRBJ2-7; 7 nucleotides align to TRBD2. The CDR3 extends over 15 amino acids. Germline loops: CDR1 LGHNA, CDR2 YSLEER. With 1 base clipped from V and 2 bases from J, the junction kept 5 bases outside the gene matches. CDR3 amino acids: CASSQGQAGPYEQYF. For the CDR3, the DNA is TGCGCCAGCAGCCAAGGGCAAGCGGGGCCCTACGAGCAGTACTTC.

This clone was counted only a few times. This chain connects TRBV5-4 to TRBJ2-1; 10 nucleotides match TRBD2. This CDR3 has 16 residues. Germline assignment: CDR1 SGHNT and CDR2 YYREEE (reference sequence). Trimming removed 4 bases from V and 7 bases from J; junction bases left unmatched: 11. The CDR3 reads CASSPPLAGEGNEQFF. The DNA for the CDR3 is TGTGCCAGCAGCCCACCCCTAGCGGGAGAGGGGAATGAGCAGTTCTTC.

The CDR3 region is CASSFGAGTSGSQQYV. The CDR3 DNA reads TGTGCCAGCAGCTTCGGGGCCGGGACTAGCGGGAGTCAGCAGTACGTC. The chain is built from TRBV7-2 and TRBJ2-7; 14 nucleotides match TRBD2. The CDR3 has 16 amino acids. The germline V gene encodes CDR1 SGHTA and CDR2 FQGNSA. J lost 8 bases, V lost 3 bases, and 9 bases had no gene match.

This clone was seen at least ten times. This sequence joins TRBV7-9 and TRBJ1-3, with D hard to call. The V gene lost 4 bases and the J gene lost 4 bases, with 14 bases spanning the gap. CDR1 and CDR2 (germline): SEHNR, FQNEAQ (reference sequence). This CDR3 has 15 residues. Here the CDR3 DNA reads TGTGCCAGCAGCTCGCTACGAGGCTACGGAAACACCATATATTTT. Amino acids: CASSSLRGYGNTIYF.

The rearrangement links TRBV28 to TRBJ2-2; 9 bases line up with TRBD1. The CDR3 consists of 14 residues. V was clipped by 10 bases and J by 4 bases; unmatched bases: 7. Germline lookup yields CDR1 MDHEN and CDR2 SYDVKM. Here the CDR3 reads CAISDRGGTGELFF. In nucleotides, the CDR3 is TGTGCCATCTCGGACAGGGGAGGCACCGGGGAGCTGTTTTTT.

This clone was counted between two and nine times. Here the CDR3 DNA reads TGTGCCAGCAGTCCGACCATAGCGGGAGGGCCTGGGGAGCAGTTCTTC. Its translation is CASSPTIAGGPGEQFF. The V and J genes are TRBV27 and TRBJ2-1; 11 bases are a match to TRBD2. V trimming: 5 bases; J trimming: 10 bases; junction bases outside the gene matches: 13. The CDR3 is 16 residues long. Germline V CDR1 and CDR2: MNHEY, SMNVEV (reference sequence).

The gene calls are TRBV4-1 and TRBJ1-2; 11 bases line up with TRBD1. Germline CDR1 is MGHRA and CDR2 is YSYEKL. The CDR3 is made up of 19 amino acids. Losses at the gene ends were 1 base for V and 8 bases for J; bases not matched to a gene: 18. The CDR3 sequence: CASSQVQSRDRGSMKGYTF. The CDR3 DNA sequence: TGCGCCAGCAGCCAAGTCCAATCCCGGGACAGGGGGTCTATGAAGGGCTACACCTTC.

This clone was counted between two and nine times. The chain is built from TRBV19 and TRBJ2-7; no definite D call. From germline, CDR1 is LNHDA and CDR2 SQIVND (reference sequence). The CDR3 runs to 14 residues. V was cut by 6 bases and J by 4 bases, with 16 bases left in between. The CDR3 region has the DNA TGTGCCAGTAGCTTCGCTACAGCCCTTTACGAGCAGTACTTC. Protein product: CASSFATALYEQYF.

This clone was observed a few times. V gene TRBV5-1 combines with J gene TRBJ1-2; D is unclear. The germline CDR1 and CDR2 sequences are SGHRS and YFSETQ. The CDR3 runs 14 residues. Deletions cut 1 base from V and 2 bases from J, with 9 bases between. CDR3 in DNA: TGCGCCAGCAGCTTGACACAGACCAACTATGGCTACACCTTC. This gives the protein CASSLTQTNYGYTF.

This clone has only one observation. As DNA, the CDR3 is TGCAGCGTTGAAAACAGGGGTCCCTACGAGCAGTACGTC. Residues: CSVENRGPYEQYV. The chain employs TRBV29-1 and TRBJ2-7; 7 nucleotides align to TRBD1. The CDR3 has 13 amino acids. Germline V gene data show CDR1 as SQVTM and CDR2 as ANQGSEA. The trim removed 2 bases at V and 2 bases at J, leaving 3 bases unmatched.

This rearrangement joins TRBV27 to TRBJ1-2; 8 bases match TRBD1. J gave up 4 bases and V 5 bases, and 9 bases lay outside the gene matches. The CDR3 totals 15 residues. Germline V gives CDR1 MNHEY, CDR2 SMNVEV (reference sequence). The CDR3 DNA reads TGTGCCAGCAGTCTAAATTCAGGGGGCGGCTATGGCTACACCTTC. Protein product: CASSLNSGGGYGYTF.

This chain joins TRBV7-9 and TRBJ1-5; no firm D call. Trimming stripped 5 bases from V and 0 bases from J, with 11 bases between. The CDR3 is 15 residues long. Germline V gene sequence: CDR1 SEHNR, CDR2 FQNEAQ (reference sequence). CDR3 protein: CASSRVGDSNQPQHF. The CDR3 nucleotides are TGTGCCAGCAGCCGAGTGGGAGATAGCAATCAGCCCCAGCATTTT.

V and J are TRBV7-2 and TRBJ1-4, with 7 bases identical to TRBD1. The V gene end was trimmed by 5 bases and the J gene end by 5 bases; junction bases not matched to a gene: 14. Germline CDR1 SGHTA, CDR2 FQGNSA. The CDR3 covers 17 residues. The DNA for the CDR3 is TGTGCCAGCAGCCCCAACCTCGGACAGGCCCAGAATGAAAAACTGTTTTTT. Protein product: CASSPNLGQAQNEKLFF.

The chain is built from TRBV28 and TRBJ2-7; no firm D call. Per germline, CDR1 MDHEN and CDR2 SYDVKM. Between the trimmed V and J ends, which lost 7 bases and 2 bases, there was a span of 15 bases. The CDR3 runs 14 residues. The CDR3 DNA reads TGTGCCAGCACCTTAAGGCAGGTACCCTACGAGCAGTACTTC. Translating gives CASTLRQVPYEQYF.

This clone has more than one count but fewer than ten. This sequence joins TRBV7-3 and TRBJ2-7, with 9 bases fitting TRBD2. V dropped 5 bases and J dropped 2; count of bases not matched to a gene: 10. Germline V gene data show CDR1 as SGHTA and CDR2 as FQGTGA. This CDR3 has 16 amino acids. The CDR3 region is CASSLAGGLAPYEQYF. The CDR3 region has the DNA TGTGCCAGCAGCCTCGCCGGAGGACTAGCGCCCTACGAGCAGTACTTC.

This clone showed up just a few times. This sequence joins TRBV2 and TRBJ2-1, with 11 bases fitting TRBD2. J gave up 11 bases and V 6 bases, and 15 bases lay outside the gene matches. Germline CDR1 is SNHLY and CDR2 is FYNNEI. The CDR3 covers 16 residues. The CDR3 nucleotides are TGTGCCAGCAGCGACCAGGGACTAGCGGTGGCAATGAAGCAGTTCTTC. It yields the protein CASSDQGLAVAMKQFF.

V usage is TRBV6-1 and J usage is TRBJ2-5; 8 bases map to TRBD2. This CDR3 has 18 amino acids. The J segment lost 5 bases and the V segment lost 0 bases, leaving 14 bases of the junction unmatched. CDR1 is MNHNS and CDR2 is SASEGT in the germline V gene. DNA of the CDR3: TGTGCCAGCAGTGAAGCGGGTGAAGCGAGCGGGAGACGGGAGACCCAGTACTTC. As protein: CASSEAGEASGRRETQYF.

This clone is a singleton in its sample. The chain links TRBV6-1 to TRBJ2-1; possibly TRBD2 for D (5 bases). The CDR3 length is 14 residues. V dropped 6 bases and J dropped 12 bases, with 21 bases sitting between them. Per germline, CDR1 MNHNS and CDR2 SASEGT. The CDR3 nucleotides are TGTGCCAGCAGCGGAGTTGGCGCGGGCGAGAGGCAGTTCTTC. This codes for CASSGVGAGERQFF.

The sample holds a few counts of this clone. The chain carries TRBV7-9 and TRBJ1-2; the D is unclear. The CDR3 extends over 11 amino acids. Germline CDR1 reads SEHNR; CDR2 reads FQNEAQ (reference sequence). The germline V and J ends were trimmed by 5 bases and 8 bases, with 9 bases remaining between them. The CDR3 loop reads CASSQLQGYTF. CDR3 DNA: TGTGCCAGCAGCCAACTACAAGGCTACACCTTC. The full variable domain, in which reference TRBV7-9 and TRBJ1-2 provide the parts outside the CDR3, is DTGVSQNPRHKITKRGQNVTFRCDPISEHNRLYWYRQTLGQGPEFLTYFQNEAQLEKSRLLSDRFSAERPKGSFSTLEIQRTEQGDSAMYLCASSQLQGYTFGSGTRLTVV.

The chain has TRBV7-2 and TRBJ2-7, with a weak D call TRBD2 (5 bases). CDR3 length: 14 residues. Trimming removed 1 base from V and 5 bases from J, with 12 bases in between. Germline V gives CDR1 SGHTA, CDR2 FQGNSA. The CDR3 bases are TGTGCCAGCAGCTTAGGACTTGGAGGTCACGAGCAGTACTTC. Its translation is CASSLGLGGHEQYF. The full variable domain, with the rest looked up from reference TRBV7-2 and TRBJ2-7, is GAGVSQSPSNKVTEKGKDVELRCDPISGHTALYWYRQSLGQGLEFLIYFQGNSAPDKSGLPSDRFSAERTGGSVSTLTIQRTQQEDSAVYLCASSLGLGGHEQYFGPGTRLTVT.

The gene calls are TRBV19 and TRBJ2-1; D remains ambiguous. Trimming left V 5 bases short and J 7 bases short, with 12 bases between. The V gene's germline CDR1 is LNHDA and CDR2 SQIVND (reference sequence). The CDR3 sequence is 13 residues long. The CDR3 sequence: CASSRGFGNEQFF. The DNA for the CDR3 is TGTGCCAGTAGTCGAGGTTTCGGGAATGAGCAGTTCTTC.

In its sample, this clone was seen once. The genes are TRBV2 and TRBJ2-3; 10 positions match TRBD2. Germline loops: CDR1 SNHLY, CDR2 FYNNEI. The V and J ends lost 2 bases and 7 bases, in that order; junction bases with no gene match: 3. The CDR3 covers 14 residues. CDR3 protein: CASSEQLAGNTQYF. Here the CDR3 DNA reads TGTGCCAGCAGTGAACAACTAGCGGGAAATACGCAGTATTTT.

The DNA for the CDR3 is TGTGCCAGCTCACCGGGACAGGGAGACGAAAAACTGTTTTTT. This gives the protein CASSPGQGDEKLFF. The chain links TRBV18 to TRBJ1-4; TRBD1 aligns across 9 bases. Per germline, CDR1 KGHSH and CDR2 LQKENI. V shed 3 bases, J shed 8 bases, and the junction held 4 bases outside the gene matches. CDR3 length equals 14 residues.

The CDR3 is CASSERLVRNTEAFF. CDR3 coding DNA: TGTGCCAGCAGTGAGCGGTTGGTCCGGAACACTGAAGCTTTCTTT. This chain joins TRBV2 and TRBJ1-1, with D hard to call. CDR1 and CDR2 from the germline V gene are SNHLY and FYNNEI. Trimming stripped 3 bases from V and 1 base from J, with 12 bases between. The CDR3 totals 15 residues.

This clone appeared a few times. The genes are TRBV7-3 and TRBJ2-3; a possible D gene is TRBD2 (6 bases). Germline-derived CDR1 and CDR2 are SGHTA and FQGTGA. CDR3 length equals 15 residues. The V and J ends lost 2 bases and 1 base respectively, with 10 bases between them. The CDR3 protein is CASSLEASGTDTQYF. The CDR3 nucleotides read TGTGCCAGCAGCTTAGAGGCTAGCGGCACAGATACGCAGTATTTT.

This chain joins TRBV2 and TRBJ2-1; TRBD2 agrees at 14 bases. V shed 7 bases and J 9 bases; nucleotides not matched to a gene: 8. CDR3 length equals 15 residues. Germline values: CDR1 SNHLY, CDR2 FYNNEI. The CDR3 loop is CASTPTSGRAREQFF. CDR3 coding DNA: TGTGCCAGCACCCCGACTAGCGGGAGGGCTCGTGAGCAGTTCTTC.

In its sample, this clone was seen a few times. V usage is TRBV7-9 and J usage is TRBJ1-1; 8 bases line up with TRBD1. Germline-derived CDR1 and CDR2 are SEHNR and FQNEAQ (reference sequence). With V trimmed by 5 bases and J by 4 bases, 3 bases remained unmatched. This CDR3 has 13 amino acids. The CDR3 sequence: CASSRTGGTEAFF. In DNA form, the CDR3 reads TGTGCCAGCAGCCGAACAGGGGGCACTGAAGCTTTCTTT.

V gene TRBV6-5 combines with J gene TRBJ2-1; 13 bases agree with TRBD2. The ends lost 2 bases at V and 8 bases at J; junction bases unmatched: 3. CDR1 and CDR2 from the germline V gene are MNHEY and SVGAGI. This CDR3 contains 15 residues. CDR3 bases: TGTGCCAGCAGTTACCGGACTAGCGGGAGACATGAGCAGTTCTTC. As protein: CASSYRTSGRHEQFF.

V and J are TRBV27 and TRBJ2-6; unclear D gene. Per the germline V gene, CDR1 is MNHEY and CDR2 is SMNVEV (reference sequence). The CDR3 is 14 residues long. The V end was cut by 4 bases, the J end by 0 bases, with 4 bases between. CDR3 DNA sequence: TGTGCCAGCAGTTGGAGCTCTGGGGCCAACGTCCTGACTTTC. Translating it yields CASSWSSGANVLTF.

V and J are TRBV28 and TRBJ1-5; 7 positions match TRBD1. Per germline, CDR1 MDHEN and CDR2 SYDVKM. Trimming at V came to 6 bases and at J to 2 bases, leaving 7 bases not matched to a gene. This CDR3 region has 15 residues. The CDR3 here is CASSPGQGGNQPQHF. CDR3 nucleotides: TGTGCCAGCAGCCCAGGCCAGGGGGGCAATCAGCCCCAGCATTTT.